Detailed here is one T cell receptor beta chain. At one end, the junction sequence differs from germline, possibly due to a read error. The germline V gene has CDR1 MNHEY and CDR2 SVGAGI. There are 14 residues in the CDR3. The data belong to a study of blood T cell repertoires in COVID-19. Produced via immunoSEQ multiplex PCR; TCRdb's table is partial and in-frame only. The table shows some 240,000 clones, with 86% occurring only once. This sequence was found in a woman aged 40 to 49 with acute COVID-19. V and J are TRBV6-5 and TRBJ1-2; tentative D call: TRBD1 (5 bases). The sequenced sample consisted of PBMCs or T cells enriched from blood (not recorded which). CDR3 amino acids: CASSYSSDILPGSF. In nucleotides, the CDR3 is TGTGCCAGCAGTTACTCCTCAGACATTCTCCCAGGGTCCTTC.